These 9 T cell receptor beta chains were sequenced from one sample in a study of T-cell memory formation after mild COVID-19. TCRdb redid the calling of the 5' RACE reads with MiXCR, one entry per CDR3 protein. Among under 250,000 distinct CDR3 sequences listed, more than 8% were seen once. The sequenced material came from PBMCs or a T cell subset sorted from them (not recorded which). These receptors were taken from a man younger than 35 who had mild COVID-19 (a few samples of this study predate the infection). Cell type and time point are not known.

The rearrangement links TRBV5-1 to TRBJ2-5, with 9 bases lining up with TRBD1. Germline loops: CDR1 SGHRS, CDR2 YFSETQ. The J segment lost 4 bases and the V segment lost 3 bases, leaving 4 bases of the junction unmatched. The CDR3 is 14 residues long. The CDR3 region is CASSSGQGVETQYF. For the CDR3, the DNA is TGCGCCAGCAGCTCGGGACAGGGTGTAGAGACCCAGTACTTC. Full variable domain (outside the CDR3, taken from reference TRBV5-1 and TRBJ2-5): KAGVTQTPRYLIKTRGQQVTLSCSPISGHRSVSWYQQTPGQGLQFLFEYFSETQRNKGNFPGRFSGRQFSNSRSEMNVSTLELGDSALYLCASSSGQGVETQYFGPGTRLLVL.

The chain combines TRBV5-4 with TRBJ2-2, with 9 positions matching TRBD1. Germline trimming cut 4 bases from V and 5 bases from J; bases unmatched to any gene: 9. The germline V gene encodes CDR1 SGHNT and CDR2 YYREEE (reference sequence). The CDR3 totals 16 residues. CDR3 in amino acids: CASSPAWDRVTGELFF. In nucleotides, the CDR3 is TGTGCCAGCAGCCCCGCGTGGGACAGGGTAACCGGGGAGCTGTTTTTT.

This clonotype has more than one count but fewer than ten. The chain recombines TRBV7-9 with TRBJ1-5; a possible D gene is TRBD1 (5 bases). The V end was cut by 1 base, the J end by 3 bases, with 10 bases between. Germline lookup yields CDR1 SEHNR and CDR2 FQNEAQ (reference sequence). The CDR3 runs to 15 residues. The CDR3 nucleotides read TGTGCCAGCAGCTTAGAGGGAGGGGACAATCAGCCCCAGCATTTT. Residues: CASSLEGGDNQPQHF.

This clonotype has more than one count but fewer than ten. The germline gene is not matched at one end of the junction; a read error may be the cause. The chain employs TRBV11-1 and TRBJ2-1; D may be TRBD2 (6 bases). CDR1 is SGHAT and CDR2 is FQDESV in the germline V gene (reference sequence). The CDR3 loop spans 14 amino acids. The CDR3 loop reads CTSNPGRLYNEQFF. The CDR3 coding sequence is TGTACCAGCAATCCGGGGAGGCTTTACAATGAGCAGTTCTTC.

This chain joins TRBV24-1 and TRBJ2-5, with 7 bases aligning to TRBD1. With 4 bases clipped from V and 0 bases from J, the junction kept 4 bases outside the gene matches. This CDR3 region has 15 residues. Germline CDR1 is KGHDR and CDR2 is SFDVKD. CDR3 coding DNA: TGTGCCACCAGTGACCGGACAGGATACCAAGAGACCCAGTACTTC. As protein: CATSDRTGYQETQYF.

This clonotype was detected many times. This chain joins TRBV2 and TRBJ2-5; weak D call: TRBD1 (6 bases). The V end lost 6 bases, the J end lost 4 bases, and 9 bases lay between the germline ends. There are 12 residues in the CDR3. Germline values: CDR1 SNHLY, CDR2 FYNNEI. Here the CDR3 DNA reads TGTGCCAGCAGAACGGACAGAGAGACCCAGTACTTC. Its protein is CASRTDRETQYF.

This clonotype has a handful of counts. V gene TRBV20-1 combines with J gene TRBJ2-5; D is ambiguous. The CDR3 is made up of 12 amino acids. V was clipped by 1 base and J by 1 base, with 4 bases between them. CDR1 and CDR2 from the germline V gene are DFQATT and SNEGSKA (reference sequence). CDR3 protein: CSARGGQETQYF. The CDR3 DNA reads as TGCAGTGCTAGAGGGGGCCAAGAGACCCAGTACTTC.

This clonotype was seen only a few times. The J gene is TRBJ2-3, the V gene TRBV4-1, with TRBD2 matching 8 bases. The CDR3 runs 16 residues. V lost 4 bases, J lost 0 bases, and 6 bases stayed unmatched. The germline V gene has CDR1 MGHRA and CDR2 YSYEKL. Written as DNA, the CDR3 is TGCGCCAGCAGCCCCGGGGTAGCGGGGAGCACAGATACGCAGTATTTT. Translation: CASSPGVAGSTDTQYF.

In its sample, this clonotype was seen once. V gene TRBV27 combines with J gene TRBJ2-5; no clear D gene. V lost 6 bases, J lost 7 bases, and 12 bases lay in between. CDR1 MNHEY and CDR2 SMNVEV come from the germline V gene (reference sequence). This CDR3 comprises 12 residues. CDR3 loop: CASRTGTGTQYF. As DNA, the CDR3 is TGTGCCAGCAGAACCGGTACTGGGACCCAGTACTTC.